One sample yielded the 25 T cell receptor beta chains listed below, sequenced in a study of neurological immune-mediated disorders. TCRdb re-called the 5' RACE reads through MiXCR, storing one row per CDR3 protein. The sample consists of around 130,000 distinct CDR3 sequences, roughly 3.2% of them appearing once. The sequencing sample was made of PBMCs. These receptors all come from a woman aged 30 to 39 with multiple sclerosis.

In its sample, this clonotype was seen many times. DNA of the CDR3: TGTGCCAGCAGTTCGGAGGTAACCACCTACGAGCAGTACTTC. Amino acids: CASSSEVTTYEQYF. The V call is TRBV6-6, the J call TRBJ2-7, with D possibly being TRBD2 (5 bases). The CDR3 loop spans 14 amino acids. Germline values: CDR1 MNHNY, CDR2 SVGAGI (reference sequence). Trimming removed 4 bases at V and 2 bases at J, with 12 bases between.

This clonotype appeared many times. The chain employs TRBV7-2 and TRBJ1-3; no firm D call. Germline lookup yields CDR1 SGHTA and CDR2 FQGNSA. The CDR3 is made up of 15 amino acids. V gave up 1 base and J gave up 0 bases, with 7 bases separating them. The CDR3 nucleotides are TGTGCCAGCAGCTTAGACCGTACCTCTGGAAACACCATATATTTT. Its translation is CASSLDRTSGNTIYF. The whole variable domain, remainder taken from reference TRBV7-2 and TRBJ1-3, is GAGVSQSPSNKVTEKGKDVELRCDPISGHTALYWYRQSLGQGLEFLIYFQGNSAPDKSGLPSDRFSAERTGGSVSTLTIQRTQQEDSAVYLCASSLDRTSGNTIYFGEGSWLTVV.

This clonotype was counted many times. The chain uses TRBV7-6 and TRBJ2-7; no clear D gene. From germline, CDR1 is SGHVS and CDR2 FNYEAQ. The CDR3 covers 14 residues. V was shortened by 1 base and J by 5 bases, with 12 bases between the two germline ends. For the CDR3, the DNA is TGTGCCAGCAGCTTAGTGGCCCGAGCCAACGAGCAGTACTTC. It yields the protein CASSLVARANEQYF.

This clonotype came up many times. The chain recombines TRBV5-1 with TRBJ1-5, with D perhaps TRBD1 (5 bases). The ends were cut back, 4 bases at V and 4 bases at J, with 9 bases in the middle. This CDR3 is built from 13 residues. Germline values: CDR1 SGHRS, CDR2 YFSETQ. The CDR3 reads CASSTGLNQPQHF. DNA for the CDR3: TGCGCCAGCAGCACAGGACTGAATCAGCCCCAGCATTTT. Full variable domain (rest looked up from reference TRBV5-1 and TRBJ1-5): KAGVTQTPRYLIKTRGQQVTLSCSPISGHRSVSWYQQTPGQGLQFLFEYFSETQRNKGNFPGRFSGRQFSNSRSEMNVSTLELGDSALYLCASSTGLNQPQHFGDGTRLSIL.

This clonotype appeared many times. The chain recombines TRBV27 with TRBJ2-1; 8 nucleotides align to TRBD2. CDR3 size: 20 residues. With 11 bases clipped from V and 2 bases from J, the junction kept 26 bases outside the gene matches. From germline, CDR1 is MNHEY and CDR2 SMNVEV (reference sequence). The CDR3 DNA reads TGTGCCGCCGCTCTGGGTGGCGGGAGGTTTCTTCACCCCCCCTACAATGAGCAGTTCTTC. Protein product: CAAALGGGRFLHPPYNEQFF.

Many counts were recorded for this clonotype. This chain joins TRBV20-1 and TRBJ2-5, with TRBD2 matching 9 bases. Germline CDR1 reads DFQATT; CDR2 reads SNEGSKA (reference sequence). This CDR3 spans 12 amino acids. V lost 6 bases, J lost 2 bases, and 1 base stayed unmatched. In nucleotides, the CDR3 is TGCAGTGCCCTAGCGGGACAAGAGACCCAGTACTTC. Translation gives CSALAGQETQYF.

Ten or more counts support this clonotype. The V and J genes are TRBV12-3 or TRBV12-4 and TRBJ1-4; D unclear. The CDR3 spans 14 residues. V lost 0 bases and J lost 10, with 12 bases in between. The CDR3 spells CASSLAYGKGKLFF. The CDR3 bases are TGTGCCAGCAGTTTAGCGTATGGAAAGGGAAAACTGTTTTTT.

This clonotype was counted at least ten times. The chain has TRBV7-8 and TRBJ2-4, with D perhaps being TRBD1 or TRBD2 (5 bases each). The V end lost 0 bases, the J end lost 4 bases, and 13 bases lay between the germline ends. The CDR3 has 16 amino acids. The germline V gene encodes CDR1 SGHVS and CDR2 FQNEAQ. The CDR3 here is CASSLALGDGKNIQYF. The CDR3 region has the DNA TGTGCCAGCAGCTTAGCGTTGGGGGACGGAAAAAACATTCAGTACTTC.

This clonotype has ten or more counts. The rearrangement joins TRBV27 to TRBJ1-2; weak D call: TRBD1 (6 bases). Germline V CDR1 and CDR2: MNHEY, SMNVEV (reference sequence). The CDR3 is made up of 14 amino acids. V lost 3 bases and J lost 4, with 12 bases in between. The CDR3 DNA reads TGTGCCAGCAGTTTCGGGGGGCGCGGCTATGGCTACACCTTC. The encoded protein is CASSFGGRGYGYTF.

The V gene is TRBV7-9, the J gene TRBJ2-3, with D unresolved. V lost 1 base and J lost 6, with 5 bases in between. CDR3 length: 12 amino acids. CDR1 is SEHNR, CDR2 FQNEAQ, per germline (reference sequence). CDR3 DNA sequence: TGTGCCAGCAGCTTAGTAGTCGATACGCAGTATTTT. Its translation is CASSLVVDTQYF.

This clonotype has ten or more counts. This rearrangement joins TRBV7-9 to TRBJ1-1; no firm D call. Trimming stripped 1 base from V and 6 bases from J, with 6 bases between. CDR1 and CDR2 from the germline V gene are SEHNR and FQNEAQ (reference sequence). The CDR3 contains 12 residues. CDR3 in amino acids: CASSLVPAEAFF. In DNA, the CDR3 is TGTGCCAGCAGCTTAGTCCCAGCTGAAGCTTTCTTT.

The genes are TRBV7-2 and TRBJ1-2; weak D call: TRBD1 (5 bases). Germline CDR1 is SGHTA and CDR2 is FQGNSA. V dropped 3 bases and J dropped 3 bases, with 14 bases sitting between them. CDR3 length: 15 residues. In DNA form, the CDR3 reads TGTGCCAGCAGCTTTCTCAGGGACGGACACTATGGCTACACCTTC. This codes for CASSFLRDGHYGYTF.

This clonotype showed up many times. The V call is TRBV5-1, the J call TRBJ2-7, with D perhaps matching TRBD2 (6 bases). The CDR3 sequence is 14 residues long. The germline gives CDR1 SGHRS, CDR2 YFSETQ. The ends were cut back, 6 bases at V and 5 bases at J, with 18 bases in the middle. The CDR3 loop is CASKIAPGVHEQYF. Written as DNA, the CDR3 is TGCGCCAGCAAGATTGCCCCGGGAGTTCACGAGCAGTACTTC.

This clonotype was counted ten times or more. The V and J genes are TRBV10-3 and TRBJ2-3, with 8 positions matching TRBD2. With V trimmed by 6 bases and J by 5 bases, 7 bases remained unmatched. CDR1 and CDR2 from the germline V gene are ENHRY and SYGVKD. This CDR3 spans 14 amino acids. CDR3 amino acids: CAIRPSGGQDTQYF. CDR3 in DNA: TGTGCCATCAGGCCCAGCGGGGGCCAAGATACGCAGTATTTT.

This clonotype was detected a few times. The rearrangement joins TRBV20-1 to TRBJ1-5; D gene uncertain. From germline, CDR1 is DFQATT and CDR2 SNEGSKA (reference sequence). Trimming took off 2 bases at V and 7 bases at J, with 12 bases between the two ends. This CDR3 comprises 13 residues. CDR3: CSARIGSEQPQHF. The CDR3 DNA reads TGCAGTGCTAGAATCGGGTCAGAACAGCCCCAGCATTTT.

The sample holds many counts of this clonotype. V is TRBV20-1 and J is TRBJ2-5; D unresolved. Germline values: CDR1 DFQATT, CDR2 SNEGSKA (reference sequence). The CDR3 is 13 residues long. V gave up 2 bases and J gave up 5 bases, with 12 bases separating them. The CDR3 region is CSARRAGEETQYF. As DNA, the CDR3 is TGCAGTGCTAGACGGGCAGGAGAGGAGACCCAGTACTTC.

There are many counts of this clonotype. This sequence joins TRBV5-5 and TRBJ2-1; D is ambiguous. CDR3 length equals 12 residues. The V gene lost 6 bases and the J gene lost 5 bases, with 9 bases spanning the gap. In germline, CDR1 is SGHKS, CDR2 YYEKEE (reference sequence). The DNA for the CDR3 is TGTGCCAGCACCCGATCTAACAATGAGCAGTTCTTC. Protein product: CASTRSNNEQFF.

This clonotype was recorded at least ten times. The V call is TRBV29-1, the J call TRBJ2-7, with 9 bases lining up with TRBD1. V dropped 7 bases and J dropped 2; count of bases not matched to a gene: 9. The CDR3 totals 14 residues. CDR1 and CDR2 (germline): SQVTM, ANQGSEA. The CDR3 sequence: CSGTGTGKPYEQYF. CDR3 bases: TGCAGCGGAACCGGGACAGGGAAACCCTACGAGCAGTACTTC.

The sample holds many counts of this clonotype. Written as DNA, the CDR3 is TGTGCCAGCAGTCTCGGGACAGCCACTCGGGGCTACACCTTC. It yields the protein CASSLGTATRGYTF. This chain links TRBV3-1 with TRBJ1-2; 7 nucleotides line up with TRBD1. V was clipped by 6 bases and J by 8 bases; unmatched bases: 12. This CDR3 comprises 14 residues. The germline V gene has CDR1 LGHDT and CDR2 YNNKEL (reference sequence).

The sample holds many counts of this clonotype. This rearrangement joins TRBV30 to TRBJ2-3; possibly TRBD1 or TRBD2 for D (7 bases each). With 4 bases removed from V and 1 base from J, the gap between germline ends came to 12 bases. Germline CDR1 reads GTSNPN; CDR2 reads SVGIG (reference sequence). The CDR3 contains 14 residues. CDR3 in DNA: TGTGCCTGGAATCAGGGGGGGCGCACAGATACGCAGTATTTT. As protein: CAWNQGGRTDTQYF.

The sample holds many counts of this clonotype. V gene TRBV12-3 or TRBV12-4 combines with J gene TRBJ1-1; TRBD1 matches 7 bases. This CDR3 is built from 12 residues. Trimming at V came to 6 bases and at J to 10 bases, leaving 8 bases not matched to a gene. Here the CDR3 DNA reads TGTGCCAGCAGGCGGGCCCCAGGGGGAGCTTTCTTT. Protein product: CASRRAPGGAFF.

Many counts were recorded for this clonotype. This chain links TRBV20-1 with TRBJ2-7; tentative D call: TRBD2 (6 bases). V was cut by 6 bases and J by 4 bases, with 16 bases left in between. Per germline, CDR1 DFQATT and CDR2 SNEGSKA (reference sequence). The CDR3 loop spans 13 amino acids. CDR3 amino acids: CSAILAAGYEQYF. DNA for the CDR3: TGCAGTGCCATATTAGCGGCGGGATACGAGCAGTACTTC.

This clonotype was detected only a few times. The chain uses TRBV19 and TRBJ1-1; 8 nucleotides agree with TRBD1. The CDR3 contains 15 residues. Unmatched junction bases numbered 12, after V lost 8 bases and J lost 4 bases. CDR1 is LNHDA and CDR2 is SQIVND in the germline V gene (reference sequence). In DNA, the CDR3 is TGTGCCAGTCTCCCGGGACAGGTTTTTATCACTGAAGCTTTCTTT. Its protein is CASLPGQVFITEAFF. Together with reference TRBV19 and TRBJ1-1, the CDR3 gives the full variable domain: DGGITQSPKYLFRKEGQNVTLSCEQNLNHDAMYWYRQDPGQGLRLIYYSQIVNDFQKGDIAEGYSVSREKKESFPLTVTSAQKNPTAFYLCASLPGQVFITEAFFGQGTRLTVV.

This clonotype occurred many times. The CDR3 loop reads CASSVGGTQGDEQYF. CDR3 bases: TGTGCCAGCAGCGTAGGAGGGACTCAGGGGGACGAGCAGTACTTC. This sequence joins TRBV9 and TRBJ2-7; TRBD1 might be the D (7 bases). Trimming cost V 0 bases and J 5 bases, with 15 bases left between them. The germline gives CDR1 SGDLS, CDR2 YYNGEE. The CDR3 contains 15 residues.

This clonotype has ten or more counts. CDR3 region: CASSLVGGMNTGELFF. The CDR3 nucleotides are TGTGCCAGCAGCTTAGTAGGCGGGATGAACACCGGGGAGCTGTTTTTT. V gene TRBV11-2 combines with J gene TRBJ2-2; tentative D call: TRBD2 (6 bases). Per the germline V gene, CDR1 is SGHAT and CDR2 is FQNNGV. V shed 1 base and J shed 1 base, with 10 bases lying between them. The CDR3 totals 16 residues.